This TCR beta chain was recorded in a study of blood T cell repertoires in COVID-19. Turning to the study itself: Samples came from the United States, Italy and Spain, spanning acute and convalescent COVID-19. T cells, B-cell-depleted T cells, or PBMCs supplied cDNA or gDNA.

Authors' processing steps: Cell counts per sample came from amplifying reference gene primers. Data came from immunoSEQ multiplex PCR; TCRdb stores just in-frame clones and leaves some out. The DNA gave D and trimming, while V, J and clone size come from that table. Of roughly 250,000 clones listed, around 85% are singletons. Patients of the Seattle cohort, enrolled during active infection, were followed longitudinally. The CDR3 extends over 16 amino acids. From germline, CDR1 is SGHDT and CDR2 YYEEEE. The junction had 5 bases not matched to a gene; V was cut back by 2 bases and J by 2 bases. The TCR sequence derives from a woman younger than 45 with COVID-19, enrolled during active disease. This chain links TRBV5-6 with TRBJ2-2; TRBD1 aligns across 8 bases. Sequenced input: peripheral blood. The CDR3 DNA reads as TGTGCCAGCAGCTTCCAGCAGGGGGCTAACACCGGGGAGCTGTTTTTT. Protein: CASSFQQGANTGELFF.